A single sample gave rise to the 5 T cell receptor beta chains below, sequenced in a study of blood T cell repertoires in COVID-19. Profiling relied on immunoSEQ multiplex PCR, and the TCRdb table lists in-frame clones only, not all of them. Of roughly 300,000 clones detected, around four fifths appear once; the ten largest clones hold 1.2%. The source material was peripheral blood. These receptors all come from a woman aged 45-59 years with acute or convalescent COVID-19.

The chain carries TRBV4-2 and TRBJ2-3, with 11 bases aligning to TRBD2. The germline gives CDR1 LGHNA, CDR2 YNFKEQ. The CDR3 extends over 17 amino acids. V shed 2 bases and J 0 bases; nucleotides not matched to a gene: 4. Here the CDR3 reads CASSQRLAGTSTDTQYF. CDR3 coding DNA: TGTGCCAGCAGCCAAAGACTAGCGGGGACTAGCACAGATACGCAGTATTTT.

The CDR3 here is CASSRNEKLFF. Here the CDR3 DNA reads TGTGCCAGCAGTCGGAATGAAAAACTGTTTTTT. The chain combines TRBV6-5 with TRBJ1-4; D unresolved. In germline, CDR1 is MNHEY, CDR2 SVGAGI. The CDR3 totals 11 residues. Trimming pared 5 bases from V and 5 bases from J, leaving 3 bases between.

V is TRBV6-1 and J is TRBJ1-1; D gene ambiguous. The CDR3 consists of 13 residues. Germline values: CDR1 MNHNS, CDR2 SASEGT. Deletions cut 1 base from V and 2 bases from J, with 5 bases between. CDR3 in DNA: TGTGCCAGCAGTGAAGGGCCTAACACTGAAGCTTTCTTT. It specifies CASSEGPNTEAFF.

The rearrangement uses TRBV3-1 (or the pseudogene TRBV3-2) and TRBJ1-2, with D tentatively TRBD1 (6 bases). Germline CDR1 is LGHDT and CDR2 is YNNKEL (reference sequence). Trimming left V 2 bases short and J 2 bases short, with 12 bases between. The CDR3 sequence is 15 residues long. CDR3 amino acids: CASSQRGGENYGYTF. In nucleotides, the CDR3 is TGTGCCAGCAGCCAAAGAGGGGGAGAAAACTATGGCTACACCTTC.

This CDR3 reads CASGGPRVNSPLHF. In nucleotides, the CDR3 is TGCGCCAGCGGAGGGCCACGTGTTAATTCACCCCTCCACTTT. The rearrangement links TRBV10-2 to TRBJ1-6; no definite D call. Germline CDR1 WSHSY, CDR2 SAAADI. V was trimmed by 8 bases and J by 6 bases, leaving 14 bases between them. CDR3 length equals 14 residues.